This T cell receptor (beta chain) appears in the sequencing data of a study of Ad26.COV2.S vaccination and SARS-CoV-2 variants (dated by TCRdb to the early 2020s). For the wider study: Donors in the vaccine arm were drawn from COV1001, a multicentre, randomized, double-blind, placebo-controlled phase I-IIa trial testing Ad26.COV2.S in healthy adults. Investigators remained blinded to trial group allocation during experiments and outcome assessment. TCRbeta repertoire sequencing served as the tool for gauging how specific and how broad the SARS-CoV-2-reactive T cell receptors were following Ad26.COV2.S vaccination. The TCR-sequenced set comprised approximately 32 samples: approximately 20 Ad26.COV2.S vaccine recipients, 5 placebo recipients and 8 SARS-CoV-2 convalescent individuals. Participants in the trial were split at random into five groups of five each, receiving low-dose or high-dose Ad26.COV2.S once or twice, or else placebo on both occasions. Ad26.COV2.S was administered intramuscularly at 5 x 10^10 or 1 x 10^11 viral particles, either as a single shot or as two shots given 56 days apart.

Here is what the overall study found, with its caveats: Substantial breadth of spike-specific CD8+ and CD4+ T cell responses was reported after vaccination. Vaccine and placebo recipients had similar non-spike TCR breadth, a finding consistent with the vaccine containing only spike. The authors noted that total T cell responses may have been underestimated by the TCR breadth and depth analyses. The study was not powered to compare responses between vaccine doses or regimens. Higher spike-specific TCR breadth was observed in Ad26.COV2.S recipients than in placebo recipients (P = 0.0014).

The CDR3 starts with the cysteine, ends with the phenylalanine, and has 11 residues. The entry retains the CDR3 DNA only, 33 bases that are in frame from base 1. CDR1 and CDR2 are drawn from the germline V gene: SGHRS, YFSETQ. V was cut back by 0 bases and J by 8 bases, leaving a gap of 5 bases between them. As concerns this clone: The specificity of this receptor is unknown. Base quality data are lacking; no much larger clone is found one base away.

TCRbeta CDR3 regions were sequenced with the immunoSEQ Assay. After extraction, genomic DNA underwent amplification by bias-controlled multiplex PCR, followed by high-throughput sequencing. The paper's data handling went like this. To quantify the absolute abundance of each unique TCRbeta CDR3 region, sequences were collapsed and filtered. Usable DNA was measured by amplifying reference genes present in all nucleated cells, and TCRbeta template counts were normalized to that usable DNA to estimate T cell fraction. Repertoire TCRs were annotated as SARS-CoV-2-specific by exact matching of V gene, CDR3 amino acid sequence and J gene to a known reactive TCR set. The reference SARS-CoV-2 TCR set was obtained from MIRA and was filtered for enrichment in COVID-19-positive ImmuneCODE repertoires, whereby public or cross-reactive TCRs were removed. Using the MIRA antigens, annotated TCRs were further analysed by specific ORF or by position within an ORF. Depth was the summed frequency of annotated unique rearrangements, while breadth was defined as annotated unique rearrangements over total unique productive rearrangements. TCR breadth was compared between groups using two-sided Wilcoxon rank-sum tests. Sourced from immuneACCESS, this table was stored by TCRdb with only in-frame sequences that have V and J called. A share of the clones is absent; for the studies checked, an unresolved V gene accounts for under half, and the remainder has no known explanation. V and J calls plus clone size are reproduced from that table; the DNA served to infer D and trimming. The sample includes about 400,000 clones, with approximately 83% observed a single time. The ten biggest clones cover almost 7.5% of the sample.

The label giving this sample's treatment or condition can be read as: roughly 19 received Ad26.COV2.S at low or high dose, single or two shots; 5 received placebo; per-sample allocation not given. Repertoires of vaccine and placebo recipients were sequenced from samples collected on day 63 after the first injection. Cohort 1b enrolled about two dozen adults aged 18-55 years at a single site in Boston, USA, between 29 July and 7 August 2020. Ad26.COV2.S consisted of a replication-incompetent adenovirus type 26 vector by which a prefusion-stabilized SARS-CoV-2 spike protein from the original Wuhan strain was expressed.

This specimen consisted of peripheral blood, obtained in a trial of Ad26.COV2.S vaccine versus placebo. This receptor chain uses TRBV5-1 and TRBJ1-1; the D segment cannot be called with confidence. The receptor comes from a person between 18 and 59 years old who received the Ad26.COV2.S COVID-19 vaccine or a placebo. The DNA sequence reads TGCGCCAGCAGCTTGGGACGCGAAGCTTTCTTT. Its amino acids are CASSLGREAFF.